The source of this T cell receptor beta chain is a study of shared clonotypes between healthy human individuals. Study-wide results and caveats: Sharing across four donors was seen in 4.5% to 6.5% of naive CD4 clonotypes.

Of note for this clone: The antigen remains undetermined.

CD45RO-negative, CCR7-positively selected cells formed the naive CD8 fraction, excluding terminally differentiated effector memory CD45RA+ cells. Study donors comprised healthy, HIV-negative adults devoid of recent acute infection or vaccination. Each replicate PCR on the sorted subsets used about 220 ng DNA (roughly 27,000 T cell genomes). Generated by immunoSEQ multiplex PCR, the TCRdb table keeps only in-frame clones and is missing some. This table has about 2,200,000 clones, about 93% appearing once. This sequence was found in a man aged 18-30 years in good health. Some clones in this sample may be carry-over from other donors' samples. Sequencing was performed on naive CD8+ T cells from PBMCs.

The DNA of the CDR3 is TGCAGCGTTGAAGATGGAGGGACAGGGGGCTTCAACGAGCAGTACTTC. It translates to CSVEDGGTGGFNEQYF. The chain links TRBV29-1 to TRBJ2-7; 12 nucleotides align to TRBD1. The J segment lost 5 bases and the V segment lost 0 bases, leaving 8 bases of the junction unmatched. Germline V lookup: CDR1 SQVTM, CDR2 ANQGSEA. The CDR3 has 16 amino acids.